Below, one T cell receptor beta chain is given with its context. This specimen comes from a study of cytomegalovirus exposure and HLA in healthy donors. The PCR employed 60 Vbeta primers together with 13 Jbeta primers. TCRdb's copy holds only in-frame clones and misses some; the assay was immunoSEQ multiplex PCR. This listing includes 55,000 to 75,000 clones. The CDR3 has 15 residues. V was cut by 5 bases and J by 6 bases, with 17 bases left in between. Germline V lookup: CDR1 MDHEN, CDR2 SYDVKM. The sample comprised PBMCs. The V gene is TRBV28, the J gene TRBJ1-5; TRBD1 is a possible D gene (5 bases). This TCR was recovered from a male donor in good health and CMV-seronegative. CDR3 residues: CASSRAGGGFQPQHF. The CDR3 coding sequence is TGTGCCAGCAGTCGCGCCGGCGGGGGATTTCAGCCCCAGCATTTT.